The T cell receptor (beta chain) described here comes from a study of cytomegalovirus exposure and HLA in healthy donors. The study ran its PCR with 60 Vbeta and 13 Jbeta primers. Some clones are missing from TCRdb's copy, which holds only in-frame ones; the method was immunoSEQ multiplex PCR. The sample lists more than 150,000 clones, approximately 83% seen once, with roughly 8.8% in the top ten. Study results and limitations: As a later analysis showed, several of the most significant clusters appeared to be linked to common viral pathogens. Associated with cytomegalovirus, according to the listing, were 164 TCR beta chains.

Notes on this clone: Antigen unknown.

The CDR3 loop spans 14 amino acids. Trimming stripped 7 bases from V and 2 bases from J, with 17 bases between. Germline V gene data show CDR1 as SQVTM and CDR2 as ANQGSEA. Input material: PBMCs. This chain uses TRBV29-1 with TRBJ1-1; D is ambiguous. The TCR originated in a man in his late teens or twenties in good health and CMV-seropositive. Here the CDR3 DNA reads TGCAGCGGTTCGGGGTCTTGGGGTAACACTGAAGCTTTCTTT. Translated: CSGSGSWGNTEAFF.